This note documents a single T cell receptor beta chain sequence. Its specificity is not known. This specimen belongs to a study of cytomegalovirus exposure and HLA in healthy donors. Study overall: About 85 million unique TCR sequences came from HLA-typed donors in an early release. Genetic ancestry analysis placed over 65% of the 400 or so donors that were genotyped in the Caucasian-associated cluster. Overall study findings and caveats: Researchers reportedly found TCR beta sequences accurately predicted most subjects' HLA-A and HLA-B alleles. Cytomegalovirus-associated status was assigned to some 180 TCR beta chains.

CDR1 is SGHAT, CDR2 FQNNGV, per germline. This CDR3 comprises 15 residues. The germline V and J ends were trimmed by 3 bases and 4 bases, with 13 bases remaining between them. The PCR made use of 60 Vbeta and 13 Jbeta primers. TCRdb keeps only in-frame clones here, not all; method: immunoSEQ multiplex PCR. The sample has fewer than 200,000 clones, around 83% seen once. J is TRBJ2-1 and V is TRBV11-2; tentative D call: TRBD1 (6 bases). The sample taken for sequencing was PBMCs. The receptor was isolated from a girl aged 2-15 years in good health and CMV-seropositive. CDR3 DNA sequence: TGTGCCAGCAGCTTTACAGGGTGGAGGTACAATGAGCAGTTCTTC. Translation gives CASSFTGWRYNEQFF.